The 10 T cell receptor beta chains reported below all come from one sample, sequenced in a study of cytomegalovirus exposure and HLA in healthy donors. The PCR made use of 60 Vbeta and 13 Jbeta primers. The method was immunoSEQ multiplex PCR; TCRdb's version includes in-frame clones alone and lacks a portion of them. In total, the table holds about 59,000 clones. Sequenced input: PBMCs. Receptors originate from a young man in good health and CMV-seropositive.

The chain has TRBV6-1 and TRBJ1-1; TRBD1 aligns across 9 bases. The CDR3 is made up of 14 amino acids. The germline CDR1 and CDR2 sequences are MNHNS and SASEGT. J gave up 0 bases and V 5 bases, and 1 base lay outside the gene matches. The CDR3 DNA reads TGTGCCAGCAGTAGGGACAGGGTGAACACTGAAGCTTTCTTT. Protein: CASSRDRVNTEAFF.

The chain carries TRBV9 and TRBJ1-6; D unclear. Germline assignment: CDR1 SGDLS and CDR2 YYNGEE. Trimming shortened V by 4 bases and J by 10 bases, and 15 bases separated the two germline ends. The CDR3 is 14 amino acids. The CDR3 DNA sequence: TGTGCCAGCAGCCCATCATCTATAAACTCACCCCTCCACTTT. Translated, it gives CASSPSSINSPLHF. The whole variable domain, filled in from reference TRBV9 and TRBJ1-6, reads DSGVTQTPKHLITATGQRVTLRCSPRSGDLSVYWYQQSLDQGLQFLIQYYNGEERAKGNILERFSAQQFPDLHSELNLSSLELGDSALYFCASSPSSINSPLHFGNGTRLTVT.

The V and J genes are TRBV6-4 and TRBJ2-3; TRBD2 matches 10 bases. Germline V gene lookup returns CDR1 MRHNA and CDR2 SNTAGT. This CDR3 spans 16 amino acids. V gave up 0 bases and J gave up 1 base; unmatched junction bases: 1. As DNA, the CDR3 is TGTGCCAGCAGTGACTCCGGGACTAGCGGCACAGATACGCAGTATTTT. It encodes CASSDSGTSGTDTQYF.

This chain uses TRBV5-5 with TRBJ1-4; 7 bases are shared with TRBD1. With 4 bases clipped from V and 6 bases from J, the junction kept 9 bases outside the gene matches. This CDR3 has 15 residues. Germline V CDR1 and CDR2: SGHKS, YYEKEE (reference sequence). CDR3 in DNA: TGTGCCAGCAGCCCACCGGGACAGTTAGATGAAAAACTGTTTTTT. This sequence encodes CASSPPGQLDEKLFF.

V and J are TRBV11-2 and TRBJ2-5, with 7 nucleotides matching TRBD1. The germline gives CDR1 SGHAT, CDR2 FQNNGV. The V segment lost 3 bases and the J segment 2 bases; nucleotides outside the gene matches: 3. The CDR3 contains 14 residues. The CDR3 here is CASSLGQIQETQYF. The CDR3 DNA sequence: TGTGCCAGCAGCTTGGGACAGATTCAAGAGACCCAGTACTTC.

Of note for this clone: The sample holds other DNA sequences that translate to the same CDR3. This sequence joins TRBV30 and TRBJ1-6; 9 bases fit TRBD1. The CDR3 covers 19 residues. J lost 7 bases, V lost 0 bases, and 16 bases had no gene match. CDR1 is GTSNPN, CDR2 SVGIG, per germline (reference sequence). CDR3 in DNA: TGTGCCTGGAGTGTACTAGGTGGGACAGGGCATGGCGGGAATTCACCCCTCCACTTT. This encodes CAWSVLGGTGHGGNSPLHF.

The CDR3 sequence: CASSLAGRGPLGGYTF. Here the CDR3 DNA reads TGTGCCAGCAGCTTAGCGGGAAGGGGCCCTCTCGGGGGCTACACCTTC. The V and J genes are TRBV7-2 and TRBJ1-2; D may be TRBD1 (5 bases). V was shortened by 0 bases and J by 8 bases, with 19 bases between the two germline ends. Germline assignment: CDR1 SGHTA and CDR2 FQGNSA. The CDR3 spans 16 residues.

J is TRBJ1-5 and V is TRBV19; no reliable D call. This CDR3 spans 11 amino acids. Germline V CDR1 and CDR2: LNHDA, SQIVND (reference sequence). The V and J ends lost 7 bases and 7 bases respectively, with 8 bases between them. The CDR3 DNA is TGTGCCAGTACGCCGGGGCAGCCCCAGCATTTT. Encoded protein: CASTPGQPQHF.

The gene calls are TRBV28 and TRBJ2-4, with a possible D match to TRBD1 (6 bases). V was pared by 5 bases and J by 2 bases, with 13 bases between. The CDR3 covers 15 residues. Per the germline V gene, CDR1 is MDHEN and CDR2 is SYDVKM. The CDR3 nucleotides are TGTGCCAGCAGTCCGAGGACAGTTTCCAAAAACATTCAGTACTTC. It codes for CASSPRTVSKNIQYF.

The CDR3 DNA follows: TGTGCCAGCAGCTTATCAGCGGAATACAATGAGCAGTTCTTC. Translating gives CASSLSAEYNEQFF. The J gene is TRBJ2-1, the V gene TRBV7-9, with D possibly being TRBD2 (5 bases). Per the germline V gene, CDR1 is SEHNR and CDR2 is FQNEAQ (reference sequence). The V gene lost 2 bases and the J gene lost 4 bases, with 9 bases spanning the gap. The CDR3 loop spans 14 amino acids.